A selection of T cell receptor beta chains follows, all from one sample in a study of regulatory T cells in long-lasting Graves disease. MiXCR was run by TCRdb on the multiplex PCR reads, yielding one entry per CDR3 protein. Among roughly 500,000 distinct CDR3 sequences listed, more than 20% were seen once. The specimen comprised peripheral blood mononuclear cells (PBMCs), sampled when the disease was refractory, from a patient treated with antithyroid drugs. The receptor set was obtained from a female donor with Graves disease. Both conserved end residues are trimmed from each CDR3. Fields, in order: CDR3 protein, V gene.

ASSPLTGERKPQETQY | TRBV12-3/TRBV12-4
ASSETDLSRADSNEQF | TRBV25-1
SVAGTGGTEAF | TRBV29-1
AVDRGNTIY | TRBV30
ASSDVGGLGYEQY | TRBV6-1
ASSLKSHSYEQY | TRBV5-1
ASTQGRSTEAF | TRBV19
ASSYMATYGSGEQY | TRBV12-3/TRBV12-4
ASSRNREKLF | TRBV7-9
ASTRSLASYEQY | TRBV6-2/TRBV6-3
ASSPITSASSSTDTQY | TRBV28
ASSPTMQGMLAKNIQY | TRBV5-1
ASSLARAREQY | TRBV7-2
ASSYGLAGNQETQY | TRBV6-2/TRBV6-3
ASSLVGPRDREDQETQY | TRBV5-6
ASSLSQGGRYEQY | TRBV7-9
ASSIDLASGSYEQY | TRBV19
ATGTNPYEQY | TRBV19
ASSEVPRGEETQY | TRBV6-1
ASAGTDYNQETQY | TRBV7-9
ASSLDVGVGSDTQY | TRBV5-1
ASSLDMSGEFDTQY | TRBV28
ATSRDLGGRSNEQY | TRBV15
ASSVDEGVQETQY | TRBV9
SVETPNQETQY | TRBV29-1
ASSLGGAEVGETQY | TRBV12-3/TRBV12-4
ASRQNSLPTSYEQY | TRBV12-3/TRBV12-4
SVGDPDSYEQY | TRBV29-1
ASSFARGGAGYGYT | TRBV28
ASSQDLNRNQPQH | TRBV3-1
ASSELFLNTEAF | TRBV6-1
ASWGTGKDSPLH | TRBV25-1
SARDRTSGAYEQY | TRBV20-1
ASSFISGLYEQY | TRBV11-2
ASSQGVVEKLF | TRBV4-1
ASTIGGPEQY | TRBV6-1
ASSLVGPSSYEQY | TRBV5-1
STRQGEARNTEAF | TRBV29-1
ASSPAPGTGGVAGELF | TRBV7-9
ASSRETGGPAF | TRBV3-1
ASSLLGYQPQH | TRBV28
SARDRGGSLGEQY | TRBV20-1
SARGREKYEQY | TRBV20-1
ASSLIGGETQY | TRBV5-4
ASSPLGTSTYEQY | TRBV28
ASSNPGDTEAF | TRBV19
ASSLVPAEETQY | TRBV28
ASSLTTGAPEQY | TRBV11-2
ASSQGVGQGRFGYT | TRBV3-1
ASSYLLSFPYGYT | TRBV6-2/TRBV6-3
ASSTGRGTEAF | TRBV5-1
ASSFWAPGPGELF | TRBV5-5
ASSLGLAGAQY | TRBV7-9
ATSRGWTGGLNTEAF | TRBV15
ASSLSSGASGRHEQF | TRBV6-1
ASSPKAGGELF | TRBV11-3
ASSLRGQGIDEQF | TRBV7-2
ASSYFPGSGEQY | TRBV6-5
ASSRTGKIREGTPNEKLF | TRBV12-3/TRBV12-4